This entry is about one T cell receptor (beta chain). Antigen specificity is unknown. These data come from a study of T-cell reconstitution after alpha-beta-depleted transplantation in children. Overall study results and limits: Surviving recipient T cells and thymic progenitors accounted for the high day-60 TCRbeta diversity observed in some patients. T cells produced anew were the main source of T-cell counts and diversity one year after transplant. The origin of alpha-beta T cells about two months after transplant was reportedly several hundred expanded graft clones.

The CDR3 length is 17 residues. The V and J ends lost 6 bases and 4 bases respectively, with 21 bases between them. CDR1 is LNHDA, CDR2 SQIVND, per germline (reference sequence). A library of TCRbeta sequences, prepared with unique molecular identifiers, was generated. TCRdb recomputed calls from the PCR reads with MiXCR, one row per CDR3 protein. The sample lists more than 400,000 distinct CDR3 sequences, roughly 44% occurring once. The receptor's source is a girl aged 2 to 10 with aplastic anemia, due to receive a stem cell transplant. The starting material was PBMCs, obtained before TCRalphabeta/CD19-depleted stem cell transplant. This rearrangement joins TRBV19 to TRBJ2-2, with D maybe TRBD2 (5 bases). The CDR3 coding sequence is TGTGCCAGTAGCCACCGGGGTAGAGGTACTTTCACCGGGGAGCTGTTTTTT. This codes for CASSHRGRGTFTGELFF.